This passage covers 13 T cell receptor beta chains from one sample sequenced in a study of shared clonotypes between healthy human individuals. Assay: immunoSEQ multiplex PCR; the TCRdb copy retains only in-frame clones and omits some. The repertoire holds about 1.1 million clones, with 75% to 85% as singletons. Material for sequencing was memory CD4+ T cells from PBMCs. Subset meaning: CD45RA-negative fraction. These receptors all stem from a man between 18 and 35 years old in good health. Some clones in this sample may be carry-over from other donors' samples.

Only one count was recorded for this clone. The rearrangement uses TRBV21-1 and TRBJ1-5; the D call TRBD1 from the table was never checked on the DNA. TRBV21-1 is noted as a pseudogene. The CDR3 has 19 amino acids. CDR3 amino acids: CASSIEAGTGKVSNQPQHF. CDR3 DNA sequence: TGTGCCAGCAGCATCGAGGCCGGGACAGGGAAGGTGAGCAATCAGCCCCAGCATTTT.

The rearrangement links TRBV11-2 to TRBJ1-2; no definite D call. This CDR3 spans 16 amino acids. Germline V gene sequence: CDR1 SGHAT, CDR2 FQNNGV. Trimming shortened V by 5 bases and J by 5 bases, and 21 bases separated the two germline ends. The CDR3 bases are TGTGCCAGCAGCCCTCTCTTCGTGAGGACGCAATATGGCTACACCTTC. Protein sequence: CASSPLFVRTQYGYTF. Combining the CDR3 with reference TRBV11-2 and TRBJ1-2 gives the whole variable domain EAGVAQSPRYKIIEKRQSVAFWCNPISGHATLYWYQQILGQGPKLLIQFQNNGVVDDSQLPKDRFSAERLKGVDSTLKIQPAKLEDSAVYLCASSPLFVRTQYGYTFGSGTRLTVV.

The rearrangement uses TRBV27 and TRBJ2-7; D not certain. The V gene lost 1 base and the J gene lost 6 bases, with 16 bases spanning the gap. CDR3 length: 15 residues. Germline CDR1 is MNHEY and CDR2 is SMNVEV (reference sequence). The CDR3 loop reads CASSLLGISAGEQYF. CDR3 DNA: TGTGCCAGCAGTTTATTGGGGATCAGTGCCGGCGAGCAGTACTTC.

The CDR3 is CASSPGQASQETQYF. The DNA for the CDR3 is TGTGCCAGCAGCCCGGGACAGGCTTCCCAAGAGACCCAGTACTTC. The gene calls are TRBV5-6 and TRBJ2-5; 8 bases match TRBD1. Trimming cost V 4 bases and J 1 base; bases outside gene matches: 6. Germline CDR1 and CDR2: SGHDT and YYEEEE. This CDR3 has 15 residues.

With regard to this clone: A much larger clone differs by one base, so this may be a read error. V and J are TRBV28 and TRBJ1-1; D ambiguous. Looked up from germline, CDR1 is MDHEN and CDR2 is SYDVKM. The CDR3 is made up of 15 amino acids. V was cut by 2 bases and J by 0 bases, with 10 bases left in between. In nucleotides, the CDR3 is TGTGCCAGCAGTTTAGGTGGACGGGTGAACACTGAAGCTTTCTTT. It yields the protein CASSLGGRVNTEAFF.

This clone was recorded once. The chain couples TRBV6-1 to TRBJ2-7, with a weak D call TRBD2 (6 bases). The CDR3 has 15 residues. CDR1 MNHNS and CDR2 SASEGT come from the germline V gene. Trimming stripped 6 bases from V and 0 bases from J, with 15 bases between. The CDR3 spells CASSGAGHSSYEQYF. CDR3 in DNA: TGTGCCAGCAGCGGAGCGGGCCACTCCTCCTACGAGCAGTACTTC.

This chain joins TRBV6-5 and TRBJ2-7, with 10 bases lining up with TRBD1. The J segment lost 7 bases and the V segment lost 2 bases, leaving 8 bases of the junction unmatched. This CDR3 region has 15 residues. Germline assignment: CDR1 MNHEY and CDR2 SVGAGI. The CDR3 spells CASSYRRQGAKEQYF. The CDR3 nucleotides are TGTGCCAGCAGTTACCGTCGACAGGGGGCGAAAGAGCAGTACTTC.

This clone was observed at least ten times. The genes are TRBV29-1 and TRBJ1-1; 9 bases are a match to TRBD1. CDR3 length equals 14 residues. CDR1 SQVTM and CDR2 ANQGSEA come from the germline V gene. After removal of 4 bases from V and 5 bases from J, the junction contained 8 bases not matched to a gene. CDR3 protein: CSVGDRGAHTEAFF. In DNA, the CDR3 is TGCAGCGTTGGTGACAGGGGGGCCCATACTGAAGCTTTCTTT.

This clone was recorded once. The V and J genes are TRBV6-6 and TRBJ2-7; 12 nucleotides match TRBD2. Germline CDR1 and CDR2: MNHNY and SVGAGI (reference sequence). V trimming: 2 bases; J trimming: 0 bases; junction bases outside the gene matches: 2. This CDR3 comprises 16 residues. The CDR3 loop is CASSYASGRGSYEQYF. The CDR3, as DNA: TGTGCCAGCAGTTACGCTAGCGGGAGGGGCTCCTACGAGCAGTACTTC.

Ten or more counts support this clone. Other DNA sequences in the same sample also yield this CDR3. V and J are TRBV29-1 and TRBJ2-3; 7 bases are shared with TRBD2. Germline V gene sequence: CDR1 SQVTM, CDR2 ANQGSEA. The CDR3 covers 14 residues. V lost 1 base and J lost 4; bases outside the gene matches: 5. The CDR3 sequence: CSVEGGRGADTQYF. The CDR3 coding sequence is TGCAGCGTTGAAGGCGGGAGAGGCGCAGATACGCAGTATTTT.

The CDR3 sequence: CATSLGPNTGELFF. CDR3 in DNA: TGCGCCACCTCACTGGGGCCGAACACCGGGGAGCTGTTTTTT. The rearrangement links TRBV5-1 to TRBJ2-2, with D tentatively TRBD1 (5 bases). Germline lookup yields CDR1 SGHRS and CDR2 YFSETQ. Trimming took off 9 bases at V and 0 bases at J, with 12 bases between the two ends. There are 14 residues in the CDR3.

The chain has TRBV28 and TRBJ1-1; TRBD1 might be the D (5 bases). The germline V gene has CDR1 MDHEN and CDR2 SYDVKM. V lost 7 bases and J 5 bases, leaving 17 bases between the germline ends. This CDR3 comprises 14 residues. This CDR3 is CASIQGVVRTEAFF. Here the CDR3 DNA reads TGTGCCAGCATCCAGGGAGTTGTAAGGACTGAAGCTTTCTTT.

The rearrangement uses TRBV5-1 and TRBJ2-3, with TRBD2 matching over 10 bases. V lost 4 bases, J lost 2 bases, and 1 base stayed unmatched. Germline-derived CDR1 and CDR2 are SGHRS and YFSETQ. The CDR3 is 14 residues long. The CDR3 DNA reads TGCGCCAGCAGCCTAGCGGGAGCCACAGATACGCAGTATTTT. It codes for CASSLAGATDTQYF.